This T cell receptor beta chain stems from a study of cytomegalovirus exposure and HLA in healthy donors (dated by TCRdb to about 2017). With regard to the full study: According to an earlier analysis of a few hundred of the donors, about 170 million T cells yielded 95 million to 140 million unique TCR beta sequences and more than 250 Gb of sequence data. High-throughput TCR immunosequencing, statistical association of individual TCRs with disease status, and machine learning were combined to predict cytomegalovirus infection status. Along with the approximately 600-subject first cohort, a separate validation cohort of about 110 different subjects was used. Among the roughly 400 genotyped donors, approximately 82% belonged to the genetic ancestry cluster associated with self-reported Caucasian donors. Both class I and class II loci were covered by HLA typing, at four-digit resolution. An earlier analysis of roughly 600 of the donors used high-throughput TCR beta sequencing to judge whether each TCR beta V gene segment behaved as functional or pseudogenic. A later analysis re-analyzed previously published TCR beta repertoires from 500 to 700 donors and added high-resolution HLA genotyping to study TCR occurrence patterns. Typing coverage varied by locus: about 629-640 donors for A, B, C, DRB1 and DQB1; roughly 500 for DQA1; approximately 570 for DPA1; 450 to 480 for DPB1. Among 398 genotyped donors of the cohort, an average of about 240,000 unique TCR beta nucleotide sequences were sequenced per donor, roughly 20% of them non-productive. Donor age, sex, ethnicity and CMV serostatus were compiled together with the repertoire data. Using immunosequencing, the study profiled T cell repertoires from 666 subjects and related those repertoires to cytomegalovirus serostatus. The study was designed to test whether signatures of past pathogen exposure could be identified by cataloging public T cell receptors. All discovery cohort repertoires had been generated on a single sequencing platform. Roughly 300 gigabases of sequencing data and some 85 million unique TCR sequences were included in an early release covering roughly 600 HLA-typed donors. A later genetic analysis used genome-wide SNP genotypes for 398 of the 666 donors, treating that subset as a discovery cohort. Roughly 5 DR-DQ haplotypes were treated as single units for association and clustering because of strong linkage in the cohort. In the later analysis, no new phenotypic data were used to find candidate immune exposures; instead, reliance was placed on TCR beta sequences and their occurrence across donors.

The paper's findings and limits, for the study overall: In a later analysis, most CMV-associated TCR beta chains were found to appear HLA-restricted, with HLA associations seemingly driven largely by CMV exposure. A further reported finding was that TCR beta sequences accurately predicted the HLA-A and HLA-B alleles for most subjects in the first cohort. In a later analysis, over 15,000 TCR beta sequences were associated with specific HLA alleles at a false discovery rate of 0.05. Three of the identified cytomegalovirus-associated TCR beta chains were confirmed in vitro to be specific for cytomegalovirus antigens. Correlated functional status among segregating V segments might be attributable to linkage disequilibrium, but an unknown experimental factor could not be ruled out. The authors suggested that the approach could potentially be extended to other disease states and immunological phenotypes. In a later genetic analysis, fewer N-insertions in productive TCRs were reported among donors in an Asian-associated ancestry cluster than the 666-donor mean. In a later analysis, HLA-associated TCR beta chains showed more clonal expansion and lower generation probabilities than non-associated chains that were equally common. Because HLA typing was unavailable for some donors at each locus, only the typed subset was used in association tests. Most TCR sequences were seen in very few donors, while some public TCRs were found in many individuals. Only TCR beta chains were sequenced in this cohort, and the absence of alpha or paired-chain data limited detectable features. In a later genetic analysis, a missense DCLRE1C variant was associated with V-gene and J-gene trimming of TCR beta chains, and the association was replicated in an independent cohort. In both the original and validation cohorts, the classifier was reported to diagnose cytomegalovirus status with high specificity and sensitivity. A later analysis reported that several top co-occurrence clusters appeared linked to parvovirus B19, influenza, CMV and Epstein-Barr virus. When HLA alleles, especially DR and DQ, strongly co-occurred, TCR associations were difficult to assign to individual alleles. The earlier analysis of some 540 of the donors excluded 15 to 20 rarely observed V segments, including chromosome 9 orphons, because counts were too low. An earlier analysis of around 500 of the donors showed that most TCR beta V segments appeared in productive rearrangements either about 90% or about 30% of the time, which broadly matched IMGT annotations. The presence/absence analyses assumed that sequencing depth was roughly uniform across donors, and that assumption may not be true. In a later analysis, the rate of TCR association differed among HLA loci, with DRB1 alleles having the most associated TCRs and HLA-C alleles having the fewest. A cluster of highly shared sequence variants was judged likely to represent a technical artifact of the sequencing pipeline. The study listed 150 to 200 TCR beta chains as associated with cytomegalovirus. The only immune exposure information available for the cohort was CMV serostatus.

Library generation was performed with the immunoSEQ multiplex PCR assay. For the multiplex PCR, a mixture combining 60 forward primers for TCR Vbeta segments and 13 reverse primers for TCR Jbeta segments was used. Amplification of the CDR3 region of rearranged TCR beta genes was performed with a multiplex PCR assay on genomic DNA. On the Illumina HiSeq System, the amplified TCR beta libraries were sequenced as 87-base-pair reads. Per the source publication's procedure: A later analysis tallied 70 million to 100 million unique TCR beta chains across the 660 or so repertoires, and approximately 12 million of those chains were shared by two or more donors. Raw reads were error-corrected and collapsed into unique sequences with a nearest-neighbor algorithm that merged closely related sequences to remove PCR and sequencing errors. Alignment of CDR3 sequences to IMGT reference sequences was used to assign V, D and J gene segments. For a sequence to be retained, a match of at least six nucleotides to both a V gene segment and a J gene segment was required. Rearrangements were called productive when the CDR3 lacked stop codons and stayed in frame with V and J; all others were non-productive. CDR3 was defined according to IMGT convention as the region running from the second conserved V-encoded cysteine to the conserved J-encoded phenylalanine. The earlier analysis of fewer than 700 of the donors excluded sequences that lacked an unambiguous match to a single V gene segment. An earlier analysis of a few hundred of the donors called V segments functional above 56.7% productive rearrangements and segregating when the between-donor standard deviation exceeded 5%. A statistical classification framework was built to diagnose cytomegalovirus status from the catalog of TCR beta chain sequences. In a later analysis, TCR nucleotide sequences were compared against IMGT/GENE-DB human TR gene sequences so that V and J genes could be assigned. A later analysis assigned CDR3 sequences and most-parsimonious VDJ recombination scenarios with the TCRdist pipeline. In a later analysis, every TCR beta chain was defined by the combination of its CDR3 amino acid sequence and its V-gene family, and reads without a unique V-gene family were dropped. A later analysis removed 592 highly shared, low-generation-probability nucleotide sequences to deal with suspected cross-contamination and a sequencing artifact. For each public chain, a later analysis derived a clonal expansion index from normalized ranks of inferred template counts within each repertoire. In a later analysis, generation probabilities were computed using a VDJ recombination model fitted to out-of-frame rearrangements, and the results were checked against IGoR. Hypergeometric tests were used in a later analysis to score TCR-TCR, TCR-HLA and TCR-CMV co-occurrence, with a repertoire-size bias correction applied to the TCR pairs. In a later analysis, false discovery rates were estimated by permuting HLA or CMV assignments 20 times. A later analysis grouped co-occurring TCRs with DBSCAN, adding TCRdist sequence similarity when clustering within HLA-allele-positive subsets. Repertoires with fewer than 30,000 or more than 120,000 public chains, plus five repertoires with anomalous nucleotide sharing, were excluded from co-occurrence clustering. TCRdb took over this immuneACCESS table, retaining in-frame rearrangements with V and J assigned. Such tables are incomplete; in checked studies, under half of the missing clones stem from an unresolved V gene, and the remainder is unexplained. That table furnishes V, J and clone size, whereas the DNA furnished D and trimming. In this sample the table shows about 40,000 clones, around three fifths of which occur a single time. The ten largest clones capture 18% of the sample.

In total, more than 500 healthy bone marrow donors made up the cohort. Cohort members were all nominally healthy when sampled, although unrecorded immune exposures were likely present. The donor tested CMV seropositive and was one of the 289 seropositive cohort members. Every donor gave a peripheral blood sample, and the peripheral blood mononuclear cells from that sample were used for TCR beta sequencing. The Qiagen DNeasy Blood Extraction Kit was used to extract genomic DNA from the blood cell samples. Worth noting for this clone: Its antigen remains unidentified. There are no base qualities to consult, and no much larger clone falls within one base.

The sample was PBMCs. The TCR originated in a man aged 45 to 65 in good health and CMV-seropositive.

The CDR3 protein sequence reads: CASSGLGKINEQFF. In nucleotide form, the sequence is TGTGCCAGCAGTGGGCTAGGCAAAATCAATGAGCAGTTCTTC. The rearranged segments are TRBV2 and TRBJ2-1, with no confident D gene call. The germline V gene supplies CDR1 SNHLY and CDR2 FYNNEI. Including the terminal cysteine and phenylalanine, the CDR3 comprises 14 residues. The entry retains the CDR3 DNA only, 42 bases that are in frame from base 1. V is pared back by 4 bases and J by 6 bases, with 13 bases lying between the germline termini.